Sequencing of this TCR beta chain was carried out in a study of blood T cell repertoires in COVID-19. About the research overall: T cells, B-cell-depleted T cells, or PBMCs provided the cDNA or gDNA that served as material.

Recruitment covered 20 to 25 US areas and drew participants whose ages spanned about 18 to 90 years. TCRdb keeps only in-frame clones here, not all; method: immunoSEQ multiplex PCR. The sample lists 250,000 to 350,000 clones; about nine tenths were seen once. The germline CDR1 and CDR2 sequences are SGHTA and FQGTGA. The CDR3 contains 16 residues. V lost 0 bases to trimming and J lost 6 bases, with 16 bases between them. The specimen was PBMCs or T cells enriched from blood (not recorded which). The receptor was isolated from a woman between 18 and 29 years old who had recovered from COVID-19. J is TRBJ2-3 and V is TRBV7-3; D remains unclear. For the CDR3, the DNA is TGTGCCAGCAGCTTAACTGCTAGTCTCGGTTATGATACGCAGTATTTT. Translated, it gives CASSLTASLGYDTQYF.